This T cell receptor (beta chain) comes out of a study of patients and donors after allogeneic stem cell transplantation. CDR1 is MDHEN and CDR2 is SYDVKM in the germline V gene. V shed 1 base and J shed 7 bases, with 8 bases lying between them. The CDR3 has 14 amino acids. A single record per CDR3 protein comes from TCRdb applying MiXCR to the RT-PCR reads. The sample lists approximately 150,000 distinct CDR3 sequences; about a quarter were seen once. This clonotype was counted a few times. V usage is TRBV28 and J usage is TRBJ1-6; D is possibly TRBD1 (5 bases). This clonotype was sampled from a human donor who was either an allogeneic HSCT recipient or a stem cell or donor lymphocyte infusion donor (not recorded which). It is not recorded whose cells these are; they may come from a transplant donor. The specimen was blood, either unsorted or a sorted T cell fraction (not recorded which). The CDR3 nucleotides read TGTGCCAGCAGTTTATATGGGGGGAATTCACCCCTCCACTTT. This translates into CASSLYGGNSPLHF.